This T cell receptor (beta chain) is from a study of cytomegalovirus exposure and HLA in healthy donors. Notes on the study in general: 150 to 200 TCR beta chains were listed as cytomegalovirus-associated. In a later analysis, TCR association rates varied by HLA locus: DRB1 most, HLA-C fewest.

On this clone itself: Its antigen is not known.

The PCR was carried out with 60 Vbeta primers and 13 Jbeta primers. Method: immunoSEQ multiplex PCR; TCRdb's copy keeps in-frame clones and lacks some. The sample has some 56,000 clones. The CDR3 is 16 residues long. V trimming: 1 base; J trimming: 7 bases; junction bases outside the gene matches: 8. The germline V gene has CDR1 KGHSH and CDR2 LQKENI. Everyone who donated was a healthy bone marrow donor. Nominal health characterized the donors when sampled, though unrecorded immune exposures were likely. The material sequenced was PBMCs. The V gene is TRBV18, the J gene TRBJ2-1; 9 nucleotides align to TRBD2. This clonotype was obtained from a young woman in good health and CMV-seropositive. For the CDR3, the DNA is TGTGCCAGCTCACCACAGCTAGCGGGGAGTTTTAATGAGCAGTTCTTC. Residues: CASSPQLAGSFNEQFF. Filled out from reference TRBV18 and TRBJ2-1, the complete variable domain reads NAGVMQNPRHLVRRRGQEARLRCSPMKGHSHVYWYRQLPEEGLKFMVYLQKENIIDESGMPKERFSAEFPKEGPSILRIQQVVRGDSAAYFCASSPQLAGSFNEQFFGPGTRLTVL.